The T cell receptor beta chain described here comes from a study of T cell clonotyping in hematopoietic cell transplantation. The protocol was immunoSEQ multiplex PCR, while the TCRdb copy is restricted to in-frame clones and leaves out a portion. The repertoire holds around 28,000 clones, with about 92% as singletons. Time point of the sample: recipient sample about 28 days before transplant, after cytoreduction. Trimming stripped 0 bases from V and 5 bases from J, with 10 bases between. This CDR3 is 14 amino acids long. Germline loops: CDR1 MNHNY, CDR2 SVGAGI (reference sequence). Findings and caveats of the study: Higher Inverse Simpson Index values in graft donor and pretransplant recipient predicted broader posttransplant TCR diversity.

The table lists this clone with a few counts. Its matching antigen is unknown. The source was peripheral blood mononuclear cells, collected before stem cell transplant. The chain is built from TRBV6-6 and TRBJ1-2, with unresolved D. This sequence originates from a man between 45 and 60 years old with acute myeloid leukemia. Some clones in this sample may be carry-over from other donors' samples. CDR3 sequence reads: CASSYSPAPYGYTF. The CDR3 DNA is TGTGCCAGCAGTTACTCTCCGGCCCCGTATGGCTACACCTTC.